These T cell receptor beta chains were read from a single sample in a study of chemoradiotherapy in HPV16-positive cancers. Using immunoSEQ multiplex PCR, the repertoire was profiled, and TCRdb retains in-frame clones only, with some absent. The sample records around 12,000 clones, 70% to 85% being singletons. Sampling was conducted from a patient who underwent chemoradiotherapy. These TCRs come from a human donor with HPV-associated anogenital cancer. Each CDR3 is given with its conserved first and last residue. The D gene is left open where the match is weak. Expanded clones are given a class, and other clones once, few, many or no size at all.

CDR3 length: 14; D gene: TRBD2; clone size: -; V gene: TRBV6-5; J gene: TRBJ2-5; CDR3 DNA: TGTGCCAGCACTACTGCCGGGACTAGCGGGACCCAGTACTTC; CDR3 protein: CASTTAGTSGTQYF
CDR3 length: 15; D gene: TRBD1; clone size: -; V gene: TRBV9; J gene: TRBJ2-7; CDR3 DNA: TGTGCCAGCAGCGTAGCAGGGGGACACTCCTACGAGCAGTACTTC; CDR3 protein: CASSVAGGHSYEQYF
CDR3 length: 12; D gene: -; clone size: -; V gene: TRBV13; J gene: TRBJ2-7; CDR3 DNA: TGTGCCAGCAGCGTATTGGGCTACGAGCAGTACTTC; CDR3 protein: CASSVLGYEQYF
CDR3 length: 16; D gene: TRBD2; clone size: -; V gene: TRBV5-1; J gene: TRBJ2-3; CDR3 DNA: TGCGCCAGCAGCTTCCGAGGTAGCGGGGTTGCAGATACGCAGTATTTT; CDR3 protein: CASSFRGSGVADTQYF
CDR3 length: 12; D gene: TRBD1; clone size: once; V gene: TRBV6-6; J gene: TRBJ1-2; CDR3 DNA: TGTGCCAGCGGGGACAGGGCCTATGGCTACACCTTC; CDR3 protein: CASGDRAYGYTF
CDR3 length: 17; D gene: -; clone size: -; V gene: TRBV5-4; J gene: TRBJ2-7; CDR3 DNA: TGTGCCAGCAGCGTACGGTTCGGTAGCCCGGGGGCCTACGAGCAGTACTTC; CDR3 protein: CASSVRFGSPGAYEQYF
CDR3 length: 14; D gene: -; clone size: -; V gene: TRBV11-3; J gene: TRBJ2-2; CDR3 DNA: TGTGCCAGCAGCTTAGAGACAACCACCGGGGAGCTGTTTTTT; CDR3 protein: CASSLETTTGELFF
CDR3 length: 13; D gene: -; clone size: -; V gene: TRBV30; J gene: TRBJ1-1; CDR3 DNA: TGTGCCTGGAGTGGGGAGGAGAACACTGAAGCTTTCTTT; CDR3 protein: CAWSGEENTEAFF
CDR3 length: 16; D gene: TRBD2; clone size: -; V gene: TRBV7-8; J gene: TRBJ2-1; CDR3 DNA: TGTGCCAGCAGCTTTGGGACTAGCGGGGGGTCCAATGAGCAGTTCTTC; CDR3 protein: CASSFGTSGGSNEQFF
CDR3 length: 16; D gene: -; clone size: -; V gene: TRBV19; J gene: TRBJ2-3; CDR3 DNA: TGTGCCAGTAGCCCGGAAAGGACGCAAGGAGTAGATACGCAGTATTTT; CDR3 protein: CASSPERTQGVDTQYF
CDR3 length: 14; D gene: TRBD1; clone size: -; V gene: TRBV25-1; J gene: TRBJ1-6; CDR3 DNA: TGTGCCAGCAGCCATAGGGACAGAATTTCACCCCTCCACTTT; CDR3 protein: CASSHRDRISPLHF
CDR3 length: 18; D gene: TRBD2; clone size: -; V gene: TRBV13; J gene: TRBJ2-3; CDR3 DNA: TGTGCCAGCAGCTCGGGACTAGCGGGGGCCAAACTCACAGATACGCAGTATTTT; CDR3 protein: CASSSGLAGAKLTDTQYF
CDR3 length: 16; D gene: TRBD1; clone size: -; V gene: TRBV13; J gene: TRBJ1-1; CDR3 DNA: TGTGCCAGCAGCTTAACCGGACGGACAGGGAACACTGAAGCTTTCTTT; CDR3 protein: CASSLTGRTGNTEAFF
CDR3 length: 15; D gene: -; clone size: -; V gene: TRBV5-1; J gene: TRBJ1-1; CDR3 DNA: TGCGCCAGCAGTAGGGAGCCCGCGATGGACACTGAAGCTTTCTTT; CDR3 protein: CASSREPAMDTEAFF
CDR3 length: 15; D gene: -; clone size: -; V gene: TRBV7-3; J gene: TRBJ1-2; CDR3 DNA: TGTGCCAGCAGCTTCACCCCGGGACTCCAAACTGGCTACACCTTC; CDR3 protein: CASSFTPGLQTGYTF
CDR3 length: 12; D gene: -; clone size: -; V gene: TRBV2; J gene: TRBJ2-1; CDR3 DNA: TGTGCCAGCAGTGACTCAGGCTATGAGCAGTTCTTC; CDR3 protein: CASSDSGYEQFF
CDR3 length: 13; D gene: -; clone size: -; V gene: TRBV27; J gene: TRBJ2-1; CDR3 DNA: TGTGCCAGGAACACGGGGCTTGCCAATGAGCAGTTCTTC; CDR3 protein: CARNTGLANEQFF
CDR3 length: 15; D gene: TRBD1; clone size: -; V gene: TRBV23-1; J gene: TRBJ2-1; CDR3 DNA: TGCGCCAGCAGTCACTCAGGACAGGGGGACAATGAGCAGTTCTTC; CDR3 protein: CASSHSGQGDNEQFF
CDR3 length: 15; D gene: -; clone size: -; V gene: TRBV18; J gene: TRBJ2-2; CDR3 DNA: TGTGCCAGCTCTTCCTATAGCGCGGGCACCGGGGAGCTGTTTTTT; CDR3 protein: CASSSYSAGTGELFF
CDR3 length: 12; D gene: -; clone size: -; V gene: TRBV6-1; J gene: TRBJ1-2; CDR3 DNA: TGTGCCAGCAGTCCCCACCAGGGTGGCTACACCTTC; CDR3 protein: CASSPHQGGYTF
CDR3 length: 13; D gene: -; clone size: -; V gene: TRBV15; J gene: TRBJ2-5; CDR3 DNA: TGTGCCACCAGCAGGGATCAGGGTCGGGAGCAGTACTTC; CDR3 protein: CATSRDQGREQYF
CDR3 length: 13; D gene: -; clone size: -; V gene: TRBV7-8; J gene: TRBJ1-4; CDR3 DNA: TGTGCCAGCAGCTTAGCAGGGCGTGAAAAACTGTTTTTT; CDR3 protein: CASSLAGREKLFF
CDR3 length: 16; D gene: -; clone size: -; V gene: TRBV11-1; J gene: TRBJ1-3; CDR3 DNA: TGTGCCAGCAGCTTAGGAGGACGGATCTCTGGAAACACCATATATTTT; CDR3 protein: CASSLGGRISGNTIYF
CDR3 length: 14; D gene: -; clone size: -; V gene: TRBV19; J gene: TRBJ1-1; CDR3 DNA: TGTGCCAGTAAAAACAGGGCCATGAACACTGAAGCTTTCTTT; CDR3 protein: CASKNRAMNTEAFF
CDR3 length: 15; D gene: -; clone size: once; V gene: TRBV27; J gene: TRBJ2-1; CDR3 DNA: TGTGCCAGCATTGGATGGGGATTATTTGAAAATGAGCAGTTCTTC; CDR3 protein: CASIGWGLFENEQFF
CDR3 length: 12; D gene: -; clone size: -; V gene: TRBV10-3; J gene: TRBJ1-1; CDR3 DNA: TGTGCCATCAGCGCCTCATCGACTGAAGCTTTCTTT; CDR3 protein: CAISASSTEAFF
CDR3 length: 18; D gene: TRBD1; clone size: -; V gene: TRBV4-3; J gene: TRBJ1-3; CDR3 DNA: TGCGCCAGCAGCCACCCGGGGACAGGGGGCGTAGGTGGAAACACCATATATTTT; CDR3 protein: CASSHPGTGGVGGNTIYF
CDR3 length: 14; D gene: TRBD1; clone size: -; V gene: TRBV2; J gene: TRBJ2-7; CDR3 DNA: TGTGCCAGCAGTGGGATCCGGACAGGCTACGAGCAGTACTTC; CDR3 protein: CASSGIRTGYEQYF